The clone carrying this T cell receptor beta chain counts as medium-sized. Time point of the sample: sample taken at primary tumor resection. Samples were donated by 72 untreated early-stage non-small cell lung cancer patients. Frozen PBMC, nontumor lung or tumor provided whole RNA, which was sequenced unsorted. The source of the sample is a study of spatial heterogeneity in lung cancer. TCRdb analysed the 5' RACE reads with MiXCR anew, one entry per CDR3 protein. The top ten hold 16% of the sample, which has around 2,900 distinct CDR3 sequences, approximately 7% seen once. The ends lost 4 bases at V and 4 bases at J; junction bases unmatched: 12. The germline V gene encodes CDR1 MDHEN and CDR2 SYDVKM. The CDR3 extends over 17 amino acids.

The rearrangement joins TRBV28 to TRBJ2-3; TRBD1 matches at 9 bases. The TCR comes from a male donor with early-stage non-small cell lung cancer. The sequencing here drew on normal lung tissue next to the tumor, taken at surgery. This CDR3 reads CASSSGQGGGSADTQYF. The CDR3 DNA is TGTGCCAGCAGTTCGGGACAGGGAGGAGGTAGCGCAGATACGCAGTATTTT.